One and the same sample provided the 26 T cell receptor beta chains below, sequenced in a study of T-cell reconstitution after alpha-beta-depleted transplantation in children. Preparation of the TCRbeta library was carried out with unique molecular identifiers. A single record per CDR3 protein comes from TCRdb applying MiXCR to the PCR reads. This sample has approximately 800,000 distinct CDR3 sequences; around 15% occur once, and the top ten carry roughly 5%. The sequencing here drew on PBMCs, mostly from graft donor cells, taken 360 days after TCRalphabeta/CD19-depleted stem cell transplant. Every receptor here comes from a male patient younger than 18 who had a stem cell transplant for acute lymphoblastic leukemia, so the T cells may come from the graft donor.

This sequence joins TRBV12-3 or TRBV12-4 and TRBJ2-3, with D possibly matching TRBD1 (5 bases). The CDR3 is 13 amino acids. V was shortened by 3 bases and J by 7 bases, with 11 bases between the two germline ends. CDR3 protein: CASSLETAYTQYF. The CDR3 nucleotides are TGTGCCAGCAGTTTGGAGACAGCTTATACGCAGTATTTT.

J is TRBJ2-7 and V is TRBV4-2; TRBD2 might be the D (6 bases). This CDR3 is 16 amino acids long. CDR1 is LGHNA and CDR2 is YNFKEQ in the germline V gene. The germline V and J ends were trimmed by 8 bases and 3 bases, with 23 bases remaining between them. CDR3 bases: TGTGCCAGCGGGTTGGTCGGGAGAAGGGGTAGCTACGAGCAGTACTTC. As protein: CASGLVGRRGSYEQYF.

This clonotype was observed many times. The CDR3 is CASSTQGGDTQYF. In DNA, the CDR3 is TGTGCCAGCAGCACCCAAGGGGGGGATACGCAGTATTTT. V gene TRBV7-3 combines with J gene TRBJ2-3; TRBD1 or TRBD2 may be the D gene (6 bases each). Germline CDR1 SGHTA, CDR2 FQGTGA. Trimming cost V 5 bases and J 6 bases, with 12 bases left between them. This CDR3 contains 13 residues. Full variable domain (rest looked up from reference TRBV7-3 and TRBJ2-3): GAGVSQTPSNKVTEKGKYVELRCDPISGHTALYWYRQSLGQGPEFLIYFQGTGAADDSGLPNDRFFAVRPEGSVSTLKIQRTERGDSAVYLCASSTQGGDTQYFGPGTRLTVL.

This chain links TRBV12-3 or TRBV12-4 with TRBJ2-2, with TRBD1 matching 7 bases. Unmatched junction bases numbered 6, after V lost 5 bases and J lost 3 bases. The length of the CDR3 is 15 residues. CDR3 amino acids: CASSPQGPYTGELFF. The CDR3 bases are TGTGCCAGCAGTCCACAGGGGCCATACACCGGGGAGCTGTTTTTT.

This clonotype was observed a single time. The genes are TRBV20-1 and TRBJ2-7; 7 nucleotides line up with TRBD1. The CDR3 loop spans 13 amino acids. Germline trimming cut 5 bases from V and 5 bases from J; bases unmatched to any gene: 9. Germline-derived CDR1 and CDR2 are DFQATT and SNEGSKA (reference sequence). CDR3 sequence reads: CSAPGQPLDEQYF. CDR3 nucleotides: TGCAGTGCTCCGGGACAGCCTCTCGACGAGCAGTACTTC.

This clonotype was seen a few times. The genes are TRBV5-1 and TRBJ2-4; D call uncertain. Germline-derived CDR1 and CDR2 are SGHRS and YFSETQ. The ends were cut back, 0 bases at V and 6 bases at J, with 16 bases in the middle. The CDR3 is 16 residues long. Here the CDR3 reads CASSLGSRRSLNIQYF. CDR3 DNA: TGCGCCAGCAGCTTGGGCTCCCGACGGTCCCTAAACATTCAGTACTTC. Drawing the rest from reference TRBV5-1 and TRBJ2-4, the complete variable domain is KAGVTQTPRYLIKTRGQQVTLSCSPISGHRSVSWYQQTPGQGLQFLFEYFSETQRNKGNFPGRFSGRQFSNSRSEMNVSTLELGDSALYLCASSLGSRRSLNIQYFGAGTRLSVL.

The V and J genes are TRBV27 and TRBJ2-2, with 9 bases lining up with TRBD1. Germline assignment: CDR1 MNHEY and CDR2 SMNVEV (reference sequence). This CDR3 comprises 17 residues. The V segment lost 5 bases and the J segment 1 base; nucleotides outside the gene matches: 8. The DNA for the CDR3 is TGTGCCAGCAGTCCAGGGTGGGGACAGGGGAACACCGGGGAGCTGTTTTTT. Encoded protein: CASSPGWGQGNTGELFF.

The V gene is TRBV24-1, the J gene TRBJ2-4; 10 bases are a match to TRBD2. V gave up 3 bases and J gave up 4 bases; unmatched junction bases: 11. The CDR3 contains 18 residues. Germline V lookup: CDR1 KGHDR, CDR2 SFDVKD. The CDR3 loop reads CATSDPKYTSGTKNIQYF. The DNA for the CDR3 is TGTGCCACCAGTGATCCAAAGTACACTAGCGGGACTAAAAACATTCAGTACTTC.

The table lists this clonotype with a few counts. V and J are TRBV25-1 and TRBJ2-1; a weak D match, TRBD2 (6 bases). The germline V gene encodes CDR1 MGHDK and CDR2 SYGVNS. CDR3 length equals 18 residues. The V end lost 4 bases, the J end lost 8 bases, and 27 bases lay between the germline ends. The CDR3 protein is CASSGRIGTGRRGHEQFF. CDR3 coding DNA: TGTGCCAGCAGTGGCCGAATTGGGACTGGACGAAGGGGCCATGAGCAGTTCTTC.

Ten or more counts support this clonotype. In DNA form, the CDR3 reads TGCGCCAGCAGCTTGGGAGCTATCCCAGATACGCAGTATTTT. Amino acid sequence: CASSLGAIPDTQYF. The chain combines TRBV5-1 with TRBJ2-3, with unresolved D. With 0 bases removed from V and 4 bases from J, the gap between germline ends came to 9 bases. CDR1 is SGHRS, CDR2 YFSETQ, per germline. The CDR3 consists of 14 residues.

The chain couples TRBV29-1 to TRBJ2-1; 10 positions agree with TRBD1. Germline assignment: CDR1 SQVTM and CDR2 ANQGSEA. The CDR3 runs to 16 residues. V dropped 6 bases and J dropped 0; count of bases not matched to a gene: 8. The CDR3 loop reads CSVYRQGAGSYNEQFF. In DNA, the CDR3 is TGCAGCGTGTATAGACAGGGGGCGGGCTCCTACAATGAGCAGTTCTTC.

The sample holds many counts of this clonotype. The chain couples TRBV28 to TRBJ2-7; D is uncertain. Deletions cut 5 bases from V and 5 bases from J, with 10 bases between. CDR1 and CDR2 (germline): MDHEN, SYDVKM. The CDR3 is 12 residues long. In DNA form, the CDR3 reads TGTGCCAGCAGTACGCAGGTACACGAGCAGTACTTC. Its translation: CASSTQVHEQYF.

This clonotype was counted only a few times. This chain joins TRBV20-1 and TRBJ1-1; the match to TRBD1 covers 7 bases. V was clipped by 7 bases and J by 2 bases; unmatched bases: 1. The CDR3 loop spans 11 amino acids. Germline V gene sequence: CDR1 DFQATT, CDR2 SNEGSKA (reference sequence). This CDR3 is CSGDRNTEAFF. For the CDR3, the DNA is TGCAGTGGGGACAGAAACACTGAAGCTTTCTTT.

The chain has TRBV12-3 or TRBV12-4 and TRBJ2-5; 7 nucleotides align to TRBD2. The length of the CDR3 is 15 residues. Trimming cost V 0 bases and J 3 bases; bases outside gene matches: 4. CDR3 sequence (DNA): TGTGCCAGCAGTTTAGCGACCCGGGGGGAAGAGACCCAGTACTTC. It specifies CASSLATRGEETQYF.

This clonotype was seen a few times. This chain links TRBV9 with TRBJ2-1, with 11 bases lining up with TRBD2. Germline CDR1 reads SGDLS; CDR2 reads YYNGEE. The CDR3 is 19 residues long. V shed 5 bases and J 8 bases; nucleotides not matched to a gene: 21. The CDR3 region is CASSRSITSGSRIVDEQFF. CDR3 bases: TGTGCCAGCAGTCGGTCAATAACTAGCGGGAGTAGGATTGTAGATGAGCAGTTCTTC. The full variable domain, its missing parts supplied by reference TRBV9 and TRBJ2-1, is DSGVTQTPKHLITATGQRVTLRCSPRSGDLSVYWYQQSLDQGLQFLIQYYNGEERAKGNILERFSAQQFPDLHSELNLSSLELGDSALYFCASSRSITSGSRIVDEQFFGPGTRLTVL.

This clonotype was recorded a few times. The CDR3 sequence is CASSQDRGVLSSYNEQFF. The DNA of the CDR3 is TGTGCCAGCAGCCAAGATAGAGGCGTTCTGAGCTCCTACAATGAGCAGTTCTTC. The chain uses TRBV14 and TRBJ2-1; D is ambiguous. The V and J ends lost 0 bases and 0 bases respectively, with 15 bases between them. This CDR3 contains 18 residues. Per germline, CDR1 SGHDN and CDR2 FVKESK.

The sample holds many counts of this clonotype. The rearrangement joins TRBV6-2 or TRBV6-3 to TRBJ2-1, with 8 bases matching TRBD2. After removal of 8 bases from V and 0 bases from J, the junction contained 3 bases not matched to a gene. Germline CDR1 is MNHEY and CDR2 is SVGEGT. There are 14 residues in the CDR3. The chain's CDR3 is CASYSGNSYNEQFF. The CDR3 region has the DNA TGTGCCAGCTATAGCGGGAACTCCTACAATGAGCAGTTCTTC.

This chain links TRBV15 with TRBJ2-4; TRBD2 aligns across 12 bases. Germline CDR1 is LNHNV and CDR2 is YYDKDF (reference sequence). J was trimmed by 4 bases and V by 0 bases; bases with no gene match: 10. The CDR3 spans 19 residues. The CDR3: CATSRDGLAGSLTKNIQYF. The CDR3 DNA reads TGTGCCACCAGCAGAGATGGACTAGCGGGGAGCTTGACGAAAAACATTCAGTACTTC.

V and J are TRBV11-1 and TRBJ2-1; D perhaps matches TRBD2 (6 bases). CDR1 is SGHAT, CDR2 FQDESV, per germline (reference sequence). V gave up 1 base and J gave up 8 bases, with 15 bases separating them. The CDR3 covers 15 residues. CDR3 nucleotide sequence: TGTGCCAGCAGCTTAGTTGCGGGAAGCCCACATGAGCAGTTCTTC. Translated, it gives CASSLVAGSPHEQFF.

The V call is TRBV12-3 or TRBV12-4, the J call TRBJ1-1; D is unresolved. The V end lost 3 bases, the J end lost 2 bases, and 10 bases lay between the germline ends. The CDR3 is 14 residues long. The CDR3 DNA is TGTGCCAGCAGTTTTACCGGGCCAAACACTGAAGCTTTCTTT. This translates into CASSFTGPNTEAFF.

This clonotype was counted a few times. Here the CDR3 DNA reads TGCGCCAGCAGCCAGCCGGGGACAGGTGGGGAAGCTTTCTTT. The encoded protein is CASSQPGTGGEAFF. The chain uses TRBV4-1 and TRBJ1-1, with TRBD1 matching 8 bases. Germline-derived CDR1 and CDR2 are MGHRA and YSYEKL. V gave up 3 bases and J gave up 8 bases; unmatched junction bases: 8. The CDR3 is 14 residues long.

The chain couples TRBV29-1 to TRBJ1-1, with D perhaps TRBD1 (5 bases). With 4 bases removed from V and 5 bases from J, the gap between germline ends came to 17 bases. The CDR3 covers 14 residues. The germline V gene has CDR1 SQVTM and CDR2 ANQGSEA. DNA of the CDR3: TGCAGCGTTGGATCGCGCCGACAGTCTACTGAAGCTTTCTTT. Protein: CSVGSRRQSTEAFF.

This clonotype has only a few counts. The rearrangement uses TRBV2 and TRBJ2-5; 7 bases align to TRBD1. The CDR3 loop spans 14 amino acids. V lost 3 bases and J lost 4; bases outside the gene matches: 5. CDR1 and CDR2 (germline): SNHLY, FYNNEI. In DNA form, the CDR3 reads TGTGCCAGCAGTGATGTGGCAGGGGGAGAGACCCAGTACTTC. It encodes CASSDVAGGETQYF.

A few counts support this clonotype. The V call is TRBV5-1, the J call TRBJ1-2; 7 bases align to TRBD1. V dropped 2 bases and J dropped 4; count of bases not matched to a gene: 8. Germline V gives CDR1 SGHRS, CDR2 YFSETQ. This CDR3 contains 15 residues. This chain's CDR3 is CASSFLSTGIYGYTF. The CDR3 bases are TGCGCCAGCAGCTTTTTATCGACAGGGATCTATGGCTACACCTTC.

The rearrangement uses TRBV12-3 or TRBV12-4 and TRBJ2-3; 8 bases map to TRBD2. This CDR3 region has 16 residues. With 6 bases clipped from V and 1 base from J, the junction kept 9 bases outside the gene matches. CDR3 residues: CASSPLAGRGTDTQYF. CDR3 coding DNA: TGTGCCAGCAGCCCATTAGCGGGAAGGGGCACAGATACGCAGTATTTT.

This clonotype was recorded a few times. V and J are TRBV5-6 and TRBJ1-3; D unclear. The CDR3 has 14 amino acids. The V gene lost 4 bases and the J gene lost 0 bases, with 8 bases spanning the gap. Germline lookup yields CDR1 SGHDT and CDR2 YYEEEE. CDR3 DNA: TGTGCCAGCAGCGATTCTAACTCTGGAAACACCATATATTTT. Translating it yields CASSDSNSGNTIYF.